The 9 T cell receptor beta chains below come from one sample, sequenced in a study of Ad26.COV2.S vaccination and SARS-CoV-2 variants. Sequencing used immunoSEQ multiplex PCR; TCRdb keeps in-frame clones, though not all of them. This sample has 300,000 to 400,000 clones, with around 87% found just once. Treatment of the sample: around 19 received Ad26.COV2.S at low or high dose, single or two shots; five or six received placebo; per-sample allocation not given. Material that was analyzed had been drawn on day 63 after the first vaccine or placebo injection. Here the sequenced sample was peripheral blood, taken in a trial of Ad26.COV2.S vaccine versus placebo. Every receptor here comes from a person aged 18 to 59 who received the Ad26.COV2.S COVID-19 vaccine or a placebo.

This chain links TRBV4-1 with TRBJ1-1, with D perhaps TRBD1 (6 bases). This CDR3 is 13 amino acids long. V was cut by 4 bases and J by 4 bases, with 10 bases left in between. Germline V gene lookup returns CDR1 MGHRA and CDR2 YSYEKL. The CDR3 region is CASSLSGVTEAFF. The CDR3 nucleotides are TGCGCCAGCAGCCTTTCAGGGGTCACTGAAGCTTTCTTT.

Here the CDR3 DNA reads TGTGCCACCAGCAGAGATCGGGGGACAGATGCTTTCTTT. This encodes CATSRDRGTDAFF. The chain joins TRBV15 to TRBJ1-1; TRBD1 agrees at 7 bases. Germline trimming cut 0 bases from V and 11 bases from J; bases unmatched to any gene: 6. Looked up from germline, CDR1 is LNHNV and CDR2 is YYDKDF (reference sequence). The CDR3 sequence is 13 residues long.

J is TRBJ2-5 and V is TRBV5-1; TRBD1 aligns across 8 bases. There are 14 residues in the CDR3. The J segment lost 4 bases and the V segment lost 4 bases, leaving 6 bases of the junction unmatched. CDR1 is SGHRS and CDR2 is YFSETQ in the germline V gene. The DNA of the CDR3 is TGCGCCAGCAGCCCGGACAGGGTGGGAGAGACCCAGTACTTC. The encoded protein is CASSPDRVGETQYF.

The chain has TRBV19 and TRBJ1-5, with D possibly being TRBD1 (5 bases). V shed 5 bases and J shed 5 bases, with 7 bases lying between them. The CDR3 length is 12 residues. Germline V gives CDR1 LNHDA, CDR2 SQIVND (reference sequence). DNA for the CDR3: TGTGCCAGTAGTTCCAGGGATCAGCCCCAGCATTTT. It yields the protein CASSSRDQPQHF.

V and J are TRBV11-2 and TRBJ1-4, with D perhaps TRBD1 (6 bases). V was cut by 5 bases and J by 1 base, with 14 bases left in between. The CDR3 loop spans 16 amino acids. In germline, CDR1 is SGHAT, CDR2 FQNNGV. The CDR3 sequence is CASSLLNRVTNEKLFF. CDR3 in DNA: TGTGCCAGCAGCCTATTGAACAGGGTAACTAATGAAAAACTGTTTTTT.

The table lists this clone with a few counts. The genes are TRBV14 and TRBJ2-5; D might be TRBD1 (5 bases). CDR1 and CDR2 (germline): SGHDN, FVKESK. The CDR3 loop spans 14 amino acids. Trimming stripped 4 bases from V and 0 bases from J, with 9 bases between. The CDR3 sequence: CASSRQLNQETQYF. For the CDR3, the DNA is TGTGCCAGCAGCCGACAGCTAAACCAAGAGACCCAGTACTTC. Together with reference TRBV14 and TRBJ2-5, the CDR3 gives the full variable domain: EAGVTQFPSHSVIEKGQTVTLRCDPISGHDNLYWYRRVMGKEIKFLLHFVKESKQDESGMPNNRFLAERTGGTYSTLKVQPAELEDSGVYFCASSRQLNQETQYFGPGTRLLVL.

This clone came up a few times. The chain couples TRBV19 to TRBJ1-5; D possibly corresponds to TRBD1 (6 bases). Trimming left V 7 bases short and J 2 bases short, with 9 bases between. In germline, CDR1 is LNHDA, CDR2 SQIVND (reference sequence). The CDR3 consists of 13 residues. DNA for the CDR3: TGTGCCAGTATCTCAGGGGGCAATCAGCCCCAGCATTTT. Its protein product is CASISGGNQPQHF. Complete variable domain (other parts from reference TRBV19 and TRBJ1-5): DGGITQSPKYLFRKEGQNVTLSCEQNLNHDAMYWYRQDPGQGLRLIYYSQIVNDFQKGDIAEGYSVSREKKESFPLTVTSAQKNPTAFYLCASISGGNQPQHFGDGTRLSIL.

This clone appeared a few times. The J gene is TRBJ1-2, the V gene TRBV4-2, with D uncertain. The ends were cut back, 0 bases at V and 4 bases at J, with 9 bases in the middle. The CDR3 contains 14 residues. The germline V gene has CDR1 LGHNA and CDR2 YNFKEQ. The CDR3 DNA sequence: TGTGCCAGCAGCCAAGAGGCATCAGGCTATGGCTACACCTTC. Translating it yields CASSQEASGYGYTF.

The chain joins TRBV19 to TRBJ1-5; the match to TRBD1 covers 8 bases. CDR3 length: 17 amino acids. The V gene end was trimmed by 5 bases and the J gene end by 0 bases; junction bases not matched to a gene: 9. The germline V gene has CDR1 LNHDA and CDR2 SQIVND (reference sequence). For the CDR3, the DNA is TGTGCCAGTAGTCCCGGGACAGGTAGAATTAGCAATCAGCCCCAGCATTTT. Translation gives CASSPGTGRISNQPQHF.